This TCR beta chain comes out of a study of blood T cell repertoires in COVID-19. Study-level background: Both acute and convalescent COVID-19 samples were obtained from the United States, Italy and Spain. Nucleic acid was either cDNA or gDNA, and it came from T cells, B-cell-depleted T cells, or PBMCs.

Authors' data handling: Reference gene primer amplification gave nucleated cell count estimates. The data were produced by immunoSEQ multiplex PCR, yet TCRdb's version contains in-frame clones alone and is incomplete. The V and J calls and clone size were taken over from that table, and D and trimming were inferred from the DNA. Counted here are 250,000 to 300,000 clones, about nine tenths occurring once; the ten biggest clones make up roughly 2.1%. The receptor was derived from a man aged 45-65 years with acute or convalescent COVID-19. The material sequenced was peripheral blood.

CDR3: CASSDGHTQAYEQYF. CDR3 nucleotides: TGCGCCAGCAGTGATGGGCACACCCAGGCCTACGAGCAGTACTTC. The V call is TRBV10-2, the J call TRBJ2-7; no clear D. Trimming cost V 3 bases and J 2 bases, with 14 bases left between them. Per germline, CDR1 WSHSY and CDR2 SAAADI. The CDR3 extends over 15 amino acids.